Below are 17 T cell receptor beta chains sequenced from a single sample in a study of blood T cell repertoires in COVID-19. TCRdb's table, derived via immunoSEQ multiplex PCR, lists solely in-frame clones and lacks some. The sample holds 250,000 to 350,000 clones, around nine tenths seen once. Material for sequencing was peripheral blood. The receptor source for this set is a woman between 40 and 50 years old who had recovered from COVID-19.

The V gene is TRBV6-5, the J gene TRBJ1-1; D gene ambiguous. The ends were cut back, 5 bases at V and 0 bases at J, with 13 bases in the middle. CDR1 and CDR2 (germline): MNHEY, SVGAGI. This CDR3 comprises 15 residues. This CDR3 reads CASSPDYGMNTEAFF. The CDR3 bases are TGTGCCAGCAGTCCTGATTACGGGATGAACACTGAAGCTTTCTTT.

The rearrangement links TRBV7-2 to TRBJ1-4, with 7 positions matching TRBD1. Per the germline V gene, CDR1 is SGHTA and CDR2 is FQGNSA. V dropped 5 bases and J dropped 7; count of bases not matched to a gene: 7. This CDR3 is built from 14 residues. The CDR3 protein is CASSARGLGEKLFF. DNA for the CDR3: TGTGCCAGCAGCGCCAGGGGGTTGGGTGAAAAACTGTTTTTT.

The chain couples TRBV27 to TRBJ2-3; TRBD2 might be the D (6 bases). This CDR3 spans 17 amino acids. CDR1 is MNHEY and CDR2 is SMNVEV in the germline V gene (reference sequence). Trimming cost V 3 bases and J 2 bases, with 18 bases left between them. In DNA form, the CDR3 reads TGTGCCAGCAGTTTGGGGATCCCAGCGGGCATCACAGATACGCAGTATTTT. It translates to CASSLGIPAGITDTQYF.

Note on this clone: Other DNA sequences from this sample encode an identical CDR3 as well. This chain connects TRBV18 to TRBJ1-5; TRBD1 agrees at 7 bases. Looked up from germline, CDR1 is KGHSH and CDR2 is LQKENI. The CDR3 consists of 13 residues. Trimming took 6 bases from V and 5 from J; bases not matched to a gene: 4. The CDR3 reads CASSPGQDQPQHF. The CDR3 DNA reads TGTGCCAGCTCTCCCGGACAGGATCAGCCCCAGCATTTT.

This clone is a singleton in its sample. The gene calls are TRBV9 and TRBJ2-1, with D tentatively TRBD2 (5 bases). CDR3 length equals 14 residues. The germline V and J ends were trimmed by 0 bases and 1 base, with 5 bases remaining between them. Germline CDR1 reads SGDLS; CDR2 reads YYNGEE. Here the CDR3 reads CASSVGRSYNEQFF. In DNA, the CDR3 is TGTGCCAGCAGCGTAGGGAGGTCCTACAATGAGCAGTTCTTC.

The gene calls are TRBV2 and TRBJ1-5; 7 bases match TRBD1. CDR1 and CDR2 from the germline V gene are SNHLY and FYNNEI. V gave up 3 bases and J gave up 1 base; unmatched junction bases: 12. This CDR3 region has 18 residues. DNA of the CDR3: TGTGCCAGCAGTGAGTGGGTAGTTCTGGACAGGAGCAATCAGCCCCAGCATTTT. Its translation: CASSEWVVLDRSNQPQHF. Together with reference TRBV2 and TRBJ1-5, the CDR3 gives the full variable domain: EPEVTQTPSHQVTQMGQEVILRCVPISNHLYFYWYRQILGQKVEFLVSFYNNEISEKSEIFDDQFSVERPDGSNFTLKIRSTKLEDSAMYFCASSEWVVLDRSNQPQHFGDGTRLSIL.

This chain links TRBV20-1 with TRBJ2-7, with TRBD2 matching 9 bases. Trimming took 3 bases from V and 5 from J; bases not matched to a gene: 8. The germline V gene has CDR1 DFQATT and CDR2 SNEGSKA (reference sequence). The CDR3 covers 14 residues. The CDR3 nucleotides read TGCAGTGCTAGTGTGGTAGCGGGAGTACACGAGCAGTACTTC. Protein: CSASVVAGVHEQYF.

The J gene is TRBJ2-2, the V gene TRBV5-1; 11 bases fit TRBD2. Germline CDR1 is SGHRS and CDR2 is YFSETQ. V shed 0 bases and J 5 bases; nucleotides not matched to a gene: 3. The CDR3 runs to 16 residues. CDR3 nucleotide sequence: TGCGCCAGCAGCTTGGGTCTAGCGGGAGGAACCGGGGAGCTGTTTTTT. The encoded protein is CASSLGLAGGTGELFF.

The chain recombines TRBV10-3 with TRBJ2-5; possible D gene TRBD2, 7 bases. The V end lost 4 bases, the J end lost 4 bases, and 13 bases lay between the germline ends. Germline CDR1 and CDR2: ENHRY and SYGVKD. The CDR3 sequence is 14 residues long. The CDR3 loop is CAISVGGGGETQYF. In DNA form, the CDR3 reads TGTGCCATCAGTGTGGGGGGAGGGGGAGAGACCCAGTACTTC.

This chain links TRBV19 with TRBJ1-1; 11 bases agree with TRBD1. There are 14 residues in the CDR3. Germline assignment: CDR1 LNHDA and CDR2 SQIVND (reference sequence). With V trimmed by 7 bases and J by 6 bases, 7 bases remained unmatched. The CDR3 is CASTPGQGAAEAFF. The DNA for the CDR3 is TGTGCCAGTACCCCCGGACAGGGGGCAGCTGAAGCTTTCTTT.

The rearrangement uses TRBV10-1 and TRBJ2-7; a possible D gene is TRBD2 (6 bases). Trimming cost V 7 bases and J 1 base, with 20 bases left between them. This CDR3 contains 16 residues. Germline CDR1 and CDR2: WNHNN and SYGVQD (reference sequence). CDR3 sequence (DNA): TGCGCCAGCATCGAACCCGAAAATCGGGGGTCCTACGAGCAGTACTTC. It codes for CASIEPENRGSYEQYF.

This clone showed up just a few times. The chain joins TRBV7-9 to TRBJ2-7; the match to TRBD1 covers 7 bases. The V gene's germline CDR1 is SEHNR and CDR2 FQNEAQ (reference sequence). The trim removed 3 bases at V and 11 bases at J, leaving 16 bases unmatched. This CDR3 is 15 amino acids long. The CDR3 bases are TGTGCCAGCAGCTTTGGACAGGAAAGACCCCGAGGGGAGTACTTC. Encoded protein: CASSFGQERPRGEYF.

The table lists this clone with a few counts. The CDR3 DNA reads as TGTGCCAGCAGCTTGGTAGGACTAGCGGGAGTTAACACCGGGGAGCTGTTTTTT. It encodes CASSLVGLAGVNTGELFF. This sequence joins TRBV5-4 and TRBJ2-2; 13 bases agree with TRBD2. There are 18 residues in the CDR3. The V gene end was trimmed by 0 bases and the J gene end by 2 bases; junction bases not matched to a gene: 4. The germline V gene encodes CDR1 SGHNT and CDR2 YYREEE (reference sequence).

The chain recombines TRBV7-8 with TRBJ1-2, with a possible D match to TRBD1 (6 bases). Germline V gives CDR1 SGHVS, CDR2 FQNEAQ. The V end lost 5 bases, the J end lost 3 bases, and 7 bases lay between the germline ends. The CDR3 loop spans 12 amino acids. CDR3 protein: CASSRTDYGYTF. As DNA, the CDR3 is TGTGCCAGCAGCCGGACAGACTATGGCTACACCTTC.

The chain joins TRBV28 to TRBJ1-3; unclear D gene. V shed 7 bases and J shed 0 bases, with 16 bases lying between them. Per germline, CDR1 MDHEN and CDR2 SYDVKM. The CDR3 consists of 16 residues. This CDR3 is CASIPPGHLSGNTIYF. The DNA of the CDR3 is TGTGCCAGCATTCCCCCTGGGCACCTCTCTGGAAACACCATATATTTT.

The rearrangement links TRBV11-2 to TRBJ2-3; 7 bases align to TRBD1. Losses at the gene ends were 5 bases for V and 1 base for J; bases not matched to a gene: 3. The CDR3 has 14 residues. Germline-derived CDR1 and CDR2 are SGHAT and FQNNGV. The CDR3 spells CASSPGQRTDTQYF. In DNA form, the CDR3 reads TGTGCCAGCAGCCCGGGACAGCGCACAGATACGCAGTATTTT.

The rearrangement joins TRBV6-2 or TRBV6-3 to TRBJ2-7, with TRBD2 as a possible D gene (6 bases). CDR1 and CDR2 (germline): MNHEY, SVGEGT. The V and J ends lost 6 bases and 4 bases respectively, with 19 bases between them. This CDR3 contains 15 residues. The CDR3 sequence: CASSPLFPGRYEQYF. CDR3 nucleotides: TGTGCCAGCAGCCCTTTATTTCCGGGGAGGTACGAGCAGTACTTC.